This T cell receptor (beta chain) is from a study of blood T cell repertoires in COVID-19. For the study at large: COVID-19 samples, acute and convalescent, were from the United States, Italy and Spain. PBMCs, B-cell-depleted T cells, or T cells provided the cDNA or gDNA that made up the material.

In the original workflow: For nucleated cells, counts were estimated from reference gene primer amplification. The protocol was immunoSEQ multiplex PCR, while the TCRdb copy is restricted to in-frame clones and leaves out a portion. Clone size and V and J calls were adopted from that table, with D and trimming inferred from the DNA. Of 150,000 or so clones in the sample, about 93% were seen once. The length of the CDR3 is 13 residues. Germline V CDR1 and CDR2: GTSNPN, SVGIG (reference sequence). V was cut by 2 bases and J by 8 bases, with 13 bases left in between. This TCR was sampled from a woman between 45 and 60 years old with acute or convalescent COVID-19. The sequenced sample was peripheral blood. The chain is built from TRBV30 and TRBJ1-3, with D possibly matching TRBD1 (5 bases). The CDR3 loop is CAWSPPGWDTIYF. CDR3 DNA: TGTGCCTGGAGTCCCCCAGGGTGGGACACCATATATTTT.